This is a list of T cell receptor beta chains from one sample in a study of control samples from healthy donors and cancer patients. TCRdb's table, derived via immunoSEQ multiplex PCR, lists solely in-frame clones and lacks some. This table has about 160,000 clones, just under 95% appearing once. Sequenced input: blood. Receptors were obtained from a woman between 35 and 50 years old in good health. The CDR3 runs from the conserved cysteine through the conserved F or W. The order of the fields is D gene, J gene, clone size, V gene, CDR3 protein, CDR3 DNA. D genes are given only for firm matches. Only part of the rows carry a size: once, few, many, or a class if the clone is expanded.

. TRBJ2-7 . TRBV6-2/TRBV6-3 CASSYVDEQYF TGTGCCAGCAGTTACGTCGACGAGCAGTACTTC
. TRBJ1-5 . TRBV19 CASSIGSAYSNQPQHF TGTGCCAGTAGTATAGGGTCAGCTTATAGCAATCAGCCCCAGCATTTT
. TRBJ1-5 . TRBV6-1 CASGFRSNQPQHF TGTGCCAGCGGGTTTCGGAGCAATCAGCCCCAGCATTTT
. TRBJ1-1 . TRBV19 CASRSVTGAFF TGTGCCAGTAGGAGCGTGACGGGAGCTTTCTTT
. TRBJ1-2 . TRBV28 CASSLGGLYGYTF TGTGCCAGCAGTTTAGGGGGGCTCTATGGCTACACCTTC
. TRBJ1-4 . TRBV25-1 CASSGSRRPVEKLFF TGTGCCAGCAGTGGTAGTCGTCGGCCTGTTGAAAAACTGTTTTTT
. TRBJ2-7 once TRBV6-2/TRBV6-3 CASSYSLTTSISGEQYF TGTGCCAGCAGTTACTCGCTAACAACTAGCATCTCCGGGGAGCAGTACTTC
TRBD1 TRBJ2-3 few TRBV19 CASSTGQGMADTQYF TGTGCCAGTAGTACGGGACAGGGAATGGCAGATACGCAGTATTTT
. TRBJ2-3 . TRBV11-3 CASSLASGRGGDTQYF TGTGCCAGCAGCTTAGCCAGCGGCCGGGGTGGAGATACGCAGTATTTT
. TRBJ2-7 . TRBV29-1 CSADRTGEQYF TGCAGCGCTGACAGGACGGGCGAGCAGTACTTC
. TRBJ2-5 . TRBV6-1 CASSEGSTKETQYF TGTGCCAGCAGTGAGGGGTCAACAAAAGAGACCCAGTACTTC
TRBD1 TRBJ1-1 . TRBV18 CASSPRDRQNTEAFF TGTGCCAGCTCACCAAGGGACAGACAGAACACTGAAGCTTTCTTT
TRBD2 TRBJ2-1 . TRBV18 CASSPVAGGDNEQFF TGTGCCAGCTCACCAGTAGCGGGGGGGGACAATGAGCAGTTCTTC
. TRBJ1-5 . TRBV7-2 CASSLAGLSNQPQHF TGTGCCAGCAGCTTAGCAGGCCTTAGCAATCAGCCCCAGCATTTT
. TRBJ1-1 . TRBV2 CASSEFGAFF TGTGCCAGCAGTGAATTCGGAGCTTTCTTT
. TRBJ2-4 . TRBV6-5 CALRGEGKNIQYF TGTGCCCTAAGGGGGGAGGGCAAAAACATTCAGTACTTC
. TRBJ1-5 . TRBV9 CASNPMGRSNQPQHF TGTGCCAGCAACCCCATGGGCAGAAGCAATCAGCCCCAGCATTTT
TRBD1 TRBJ2-3 . TRBV19 CASSSGTGGFTDTQYF TGTGCCAGTTCTTCCGGGACAGGGGGTTTCACAGATACGCAGTATTTT
TRBD1 TRBJ2-1 . TRBV6-6 CASRGTGGFGEQFF TGTGCCAGCAGGGGGACAGGGGGCTTTGGTGAGCAGTTCTTC
. TRBJ2-1 . TRBV6-4 CASSVSPDYNEQFF TGTGCCAGCAGTGTATCCCCGGACTACAATGAGCAGTTCTTC
TRBD1 TRBJ1-2 . TRBV7-4 CASSSPRDRNYGYTF TGTGCCAGCAGCTCCCCCAGGGACAGAAACTATGGCTACACCTTC
. TRBJ2-7 . TRBV5-4 CASSLEAGGLYEQYF TGTGCCAGCAGCTTGGAGGCGGGCGGCCTCTACGAGCAGTACTTC
TRBD1 TRBJ2-4 . TRBV7-9 CASSLGTGTGGLKNIQYF TGTGCCAGCAGCTTAGGCACCGGGACAGGGGGCCTAAAAAACATTCAGTACTTC
TRBD1 TRBJ2-7 . TRBV5-1 CASSLDGQGFYEQYF TGCGCCAGCAGCTTGGACGGACAGGGGTTCTACGAGCAGTACTTC
. TRBJ1-2 . TRBV12-5 CASGTNRDNYGYTF TGTGCTAGTGGCACCAACAGGGACAACTATGGCTACACCTTC
. TRBJ2-7 . TRBV6-6 CASTQTSAGFSEQYF TGTGCCAGCACCCAGACATCGGCAGGTTTCAGCGAGCAGTACTTC
. TRBJ2-7 . TRBV18 CASSQGTSYEQYF TGTGCCAGCTCACAAGGGACATCCTACGAGCAGTACTTC
. TRBJ1-1 . TRBV27 CASSLNRDTEAFF TGTGCCAGCAGTTTAAACAGGGACACTGAAGCTTTCTTT
. TRBJ2-2 . TRBV30 CAWGRGELFF TGTGCCTGGGGTAGGGGGGAGCTGTTTTTT
. TRBJ1-4 . TRBV5-1 CASSLAGEREKLFF TGCGCCAGCAGCTTGGCGGGGGAACGTGAAAAACTGTTTTTT
. TRBJ2-3 once TRBV29-1 CSVGSSTGTSTDTQYF TGCAGCGTCGGGTCAAGCACTGGAACTAGCACAGATACGCAGTATTTT
TRBD1 TRBJ1-2 . TRBV7-2 CASSWGQGFGGYTF TGTGCCAGCAGCTGGGGACAGGGGTTCGGTGGCTACACCTTC
. TRBJ2-7 . TRBV9 CASSVEGGTPRYEQYF TGTGCCAGCAGCGTGGAAGGAGGGACTCCTCGCTACGAGCAGTACTTC
. TRBJ1-2 . TRBV20-1 CSVPDQGYTF TGCAGTGTACCCGACCAGGGCTACACCTTC
TRBD1 TRBJ2-7 . TRBV5-1 CASSLGQGVPYEQYF TGCGCCAGCAGCCTGGGACAGGGGGTTCCCTACGAGCAGTACTTC
TRBD2 TRBJ2-5 . TRBV4-2 CASSQPPGLGGKETQYF TGTGCCAGCAGCCAGCCACCGGGACTAGGGGGAAAAGAGACCCAGTACTTC
. TRBJ2-2 . TRBV19 CASSQGRPNTGELFF TGTGCCAGTAGTCAGGGGCGCCCGAACACCGGGGAGCTGTTTTTT
. TRBJ2-1 . TRBV7-2 CASSPRAEQFF TGTGCCAGCAGCCCTCGAGCCGAGCAGTTCTTC
. TRBJ1-5 . TRBV5-1 CASSLAGNNQPQHF TGCGCCAGCAGCTTGGCCGGAAACAATCAGCCCCAGCATTTT
. TRBJ1-6 . TRBV3-1/TRBV3-2 CASSPPAMSIYNSPLHF TGTGCCAGCAGCCCCCCAGCCATGTCAATTTATAATTCACCCCTCCACTTT
. TRBJ2-5 . TRBV11-2 CASSLRETQYF TGTGCCAGCAGCTTACGCGAGACCCAGTACTTC
. TRBJ1-5 . TRBV2 CASSDSGQTNQPQHF TGTGCCAGCAGTGATTCGGGGCAGACCAATCAGCCCCAGCATTTT
TRBD1 TRBJ2-7 . TRBV7-3 CASSLKGRDRAYEQYF TGTGCCAGCAGCCTAAAGGGTCGGGACAGGGCCTACGAGCAGTACTTC
TRBD1 TRBJ2-7 . TRBV9 CASSVETGRPPYEQYF TGTGCCAGCAGCGTAGAGACAGGGCGTCCTCCCTACGAGCAGTACTTC
TRBD1 TRBJ1-1 . TRBV30 CAWSPGDRGAFF TGTGCCTGGAGTCCAGGGGACAGAGGAGCTTTCTTT
. TRBJ1-5 . TRBV4-3 CASSQGGWNQPQHF TGCGCCAGCAGCCAAGGTGGGTGGAATCAGCCCCAGCATTTT
. TRBJ1-6 . TRBV7-9 CASSFERGGNSPLHF TGTGCCAGCAGCTTCGAAAGGGGCGGCAATTCACCCCTCCACTTT
. TRBJ2-3 once TRBV13 CASSVGPGTDTQYF TGTGCCAGCAGCGTGGGACCCGGCACAGATACGCAGTATTTT
. TRBJ2-2 . TRBV5-1 CASSFRGIDGELFF TGCGCCAGCAGCTTTCGGGGGATCGACGGGGAGCTGTTTTTT
TRBD1 TRBJ1-1 . TRBV7-2 CASSPLGTGTRTEAFF TGTGCCAGCAGCCCCCTGGGGACAGGGACGCGCACTGAAGCTTTCTTT
. TRBJ1-1 . TRBV29-1 CSVERVLVTEAFF TGCAGCGTTGAGCGGGTATTGGTCACTGAAGCTTTCTTT
TRBD1 TRBJ2-1 . TRBV6-5 CATWDRGLLNEQFF TGTGCCACCTGGGACAGGGGGTTGCTCAATGAGCAGTTCTTC
. TRBJ1-4 . TRBV20-1 CSASIRTASPTNEKLFF TGCAGTGCTAGTATCCGGACAGCAAGCCCAACTAATGAAAAACTGTTTTTT
. TRBJ1-5 once TRBV21-1 CASSKALWGQPNQPQHF TGTGCCAGCAGCAAAGCGCTATGGGGACAGCCAAATCAGCCCCAGCATTTT
. TRBJ1-6 . TRBV27 CASSRGSYNSPLHF TGTGCCAGCAGTAGGGGCTCCTATAATTCACCCCTCCACTTT
. TRBJ1-2 . TRBV9 CASYTANYGYTF TGTGCCAGTTACACGGCTAACTATGGCTACACCTTC
. TRBJ2-5 . TRBV5-8 CASSYVWGQEGETQYF TGTGCCAGCAGCTATGTTTGGGGTCAAGAAGGAGAGACCCAGTACTTC